This entry concerns a single T cell receptor beta chain. This sample stems from a study of blood T cell repertoires in COVID-19. At the level of the study: Samples taken during acute and convalescent COVID-19 were collected in the United States, Italy and Spain. PBMCs, B-cell-depleted T cells, or T cells provided the cDNA or gDNA that made up the material.

V trimming: 6 bases; J trimming: 2 bases; junction bases outside the gene matches: 7. Germline V gene lookup returns CDR1 SNHLY and CDR2 FYNNEI. The CDR3 is 14 amino acids. Per the original data handling: From reference gene primer amplification, estimates of nucleated cell counts were derived. Measured with immunoSEQ multiplex PCR; TCRdb has only the in-frame clones, and not every one. The V and J calls and clone size were taken over from that table, and D and trimming were inferred from the DNA. The sample lists some 400,000 clones, 75% to 90% occurring once. Membership in each cohort depended on participant-reported clinical history.

The chain joins TRBV2 to TRBJ2-7; the match to TRBD1 covers 7 bases. The TCR originated in a man aged 25 to 45 who had recovered from COVID-19. What was sequenced was PBMCs or T cells enriched from blood (not recorded which). CDR3 nucleotides: TGTGCCAGCAGCGCTGACAGGGTAACCTACGAGCAGTACTTC. Protein: CASSADRVTYEQYF. Full variable domain (remainder filled in from reference TRBV2 and TRBJ2-7): EPEVTQTPSHQVTQMGQEVILRCVPISNHLYFYWYRQILGQKVEFLVSFYNNEISEKSEIFDDQFSVERPDGSNFTLKIRSTKLEDSAMYFCASSADRVTYEQYFGPGTRLTVT.